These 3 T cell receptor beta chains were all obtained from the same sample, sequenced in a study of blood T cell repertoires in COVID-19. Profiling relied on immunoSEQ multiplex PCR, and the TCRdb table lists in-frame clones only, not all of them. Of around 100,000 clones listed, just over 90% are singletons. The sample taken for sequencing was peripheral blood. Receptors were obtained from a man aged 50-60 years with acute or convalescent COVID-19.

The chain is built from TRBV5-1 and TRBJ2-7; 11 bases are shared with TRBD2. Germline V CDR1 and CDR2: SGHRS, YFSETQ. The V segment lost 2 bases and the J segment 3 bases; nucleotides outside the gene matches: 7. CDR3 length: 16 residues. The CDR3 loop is CASSFRSTSGNYEQYF. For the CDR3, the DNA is TGCGCCAGCAGCTTTCGTTCGACTAGCGGGAACTACGAGCAGTACTTC.

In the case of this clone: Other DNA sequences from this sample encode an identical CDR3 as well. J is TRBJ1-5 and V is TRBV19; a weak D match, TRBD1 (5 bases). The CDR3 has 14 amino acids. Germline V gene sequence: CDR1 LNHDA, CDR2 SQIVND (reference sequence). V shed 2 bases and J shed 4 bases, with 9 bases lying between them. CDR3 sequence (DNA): TGTGCCAGTAGTATAAACAGGTCAAATCAGCCCCAGCATTTT. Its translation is CASSINRSNQPQHF.

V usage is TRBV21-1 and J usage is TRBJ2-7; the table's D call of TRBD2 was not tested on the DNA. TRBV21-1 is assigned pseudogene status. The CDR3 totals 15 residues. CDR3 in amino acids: CASSTSGRPTYEQYF. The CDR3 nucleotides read TGTGCCAGCAGCACCAGCGGGAGGCCAACCTACGAGCAGTACTTC.